The sequence of this TCR beta chain was determined in a study of T cell responses to AZD1222 COVID-19 vaccine (dated by TCRdb to the early 2020s). Background for the entire study: TCR sequencing covered more than 230 trial participants: 200 to 220 given two doses of AZD1222 and about 26 given two doses of MenACWY control vaccine. Trial participants were enrolled by age into subgroups of 18-55, 56-69 and 70-plus years, and roughly 150, 30 and 60 TCR-sequenced participants, respectively, were included in these subgroups. Overall study outcomes, separate from this receptor: After two AZD1222 doses, both the breadth and the depth of spike-specific TCRs were significantly higher than at day 0 and than in MenACWY recipients. In the small 56-69-year group, the increase in depth fell short of significance, most likely because of low power. No day 14 peak-response samples were available, so repertoires were characterized only after the peak T cell response. Only five or six AZD1222 recipients were SARS-CoV-2 seropositive at baseline, limiting conclusions about previously exposed vaccinees. Participants were mostly white British, with more females than males. The authors suggested clonal diversity may have been underestimated. Epitopes outside the regions mutated in the B.1.351 and B.1.1.7 variants were reportedly recognized by nearly half of the unique spike-specific TCRs. The whole spike protein was spanned by vaccine-associated CD4 TCRs, and dominant responses were seen in regions 160-218 and 743-854.

The CDR3 regions of human TCRbeta chains were analyzed by immunosequencing. Regarding the original processing steps: Repertoire TCRs were matched against a reference library of SARS-CoV-2-specific TCRs generated with the MIRA antigen-specificity platform. Breadth meant the fraction of unique TCRs that were SARS-CoV-2-associated, whereas depth meant the fraction of total T cells that were SARS-CoV-2-associated. Using the MIRA data, every spike-specific TCR was mapped to the spike region that the TCR reacted to and assigned to either a CD4 or a CD8 class. Log10-transformed breadth and depth values were compared by one-way ANOVA with Sidak's multiple comparisons tests. TCRdb took over this immuneACCESS table, retaining in-frame rearrangements with V and J assigned. Such tables are incomplete; in checked studies, under half of the missing clones stem from an unresolved V gene, and the remainder is unexplained. V, J and clone size were drawn from that table, and D and trimming were deduced from the DNA. Across this sample there are more than 150,000 clones, with around 90% seen only once. The top ten clones comprise around 2% of the sample.

For this clone: Its antigen target is currently unknown. Base qualities are not at hand, and no much larger clone is one base apart.

Sample time point, as interpreted from the label and publication: about 28 days (+/-7) after the second vaccine dose. Because spike-specific TCR depth and breadth did not differ between the two schedules, AZD1222 recipients who got a second dose at roughly 4 weeks were pooled with those who got a second dose at roughly 12 weeks. The vaccinee samples were drawn from two UK trials, COV001 and COV002, one of which was a single-blind randomized controlled phase 2/3 trial testing AZD1222 (ChAdOx1 nCoV-19) in healthy adults. For TCRbeta chain sequencing, PBMC samples from trial participants were taken at day 0 and at day 28 after the second dose. This TCR came from an adult who received the AZD1222 COVID-19 vaccine. Material: peripheral blood, obtained 28 days after the second AZD1222 dose.

The base sequence is TGTGCCAGCAGCTTATCCCGGGAGGGCCGGAAGTTCTTC. Translated, it reads CASSLSREGRKFF. The rearranged chain carries TRBV7-3 and TRBJ2-1; 8 central bases correspond to TRBD2. The CDR3 numbers 13 residues from cysteine through phenylalanine. The sequence is cut down to CDR3 DNA, 39 bases in frame from base 1. Clipping removes 2 bases from V and 14 bases from J, with 8 as the unmatched junction base count. Looking up the germline V gene yields CDR1 SGHTA and CDR2 FQGTGA.